This T cell receptor beta chain was retrieved from a study of response to subunit inactivated influenza vaccine. TCRdb processed the RT-PCR reads anew with MiXCR; each CDR3 protein has one entry. The sample has 700,000 to 900,000 distinct CDR3 sequences; around 20% are singletons. This clonotype was seen a handful of times. This clonotype was sampled from a man in his fifties who received an inactivated influenza vaccine. The sequencing used PBMCs from blood, collected approximately 5 days after vaccination.

CDR3 amino acids: CASSRAAGGPTDTQYF. The CDR3 nucleotides are TGTGCCAGCAGCAGGGCTGCGGGGGGGCCGACAGATACGCAGTATTTT. The chain carries TRBV5-6 and TRBJ2-3, with TRBD2 matching over 9 bases. CDR1 is SGHDT and CDR2 is YYEEEE in the germline V gene. V lost 4 bases, J lost 3 bases, and 9 bases stayed unmatched. This CDR3 has 16 amino acids.